A selection of T cell receptor beta chains follows, all from one sample in a study of OX40 agonist ivuxolimab in advanced cancers. TCRdb keeps only in-frame clones here, not all; method: immunoSEQ multiplex PCR. Of about 66,000 clones listed, 87% are singletons. This specimen was CD4+ or CD8+ T cells sorted from blood, taken in a trial of the OX40 agonist ivuxolimab. These receptors were taken from an adult with an advanced solid tumor such as melanoma, head and neck, liver or kidney cancer. Both conserved end residues are part of each CDR3. Each record gives: CDR3 DNA, CDR3 protein, clone size, J gene, D gene, CDR3 length, V gene. The D gene is left open where the match is weak. Where a row states a size, it is once, few, many or the class of an expanded clone; other rows omit it.

TGCAGCGTTGAACGCTTAGGTGCCGGGGCCAACGTCCTGACTTTC,CSVERLGAGANVLTF,once,TRBJ2-6,NA,15,TRBV29-1
TGTGCCAGCAGCCCCACCAGGGATAGCAATCAGCCCCAGCATTTT,CASSPTRDSNQPQHF,NA,TRBJ1-5,NA,15,TRBV6-5
TGTGCCAGCAGTCTGACAGGACCGTTCTATGGCTACACCTTC,CASSLTGPFYGYTF,once,TRBJ1-2,NA,14,TRBV28
TGTGCCTGGAGTACAGGGTCTGGGGCCAACGTCCTGACTTTC,CAWSTGSGANVLTF,NA,TRBJ2-6,NA,14,TRBV30
TGTGCCAGCAGCTTAGGGCAGGTCCTAAAAGGTATAGACGCTTTCTTT,CASSLGQVLKGIDAFF,NA,TRBJ1-1,NA,16,TRBV7-2
TGTGCCAGCATAGCAGCGGAGTACACAGATACGCAGTATTTT,CASIAAEYTDTQYF,NA,TRBJ2-3,NA,14,TRBV6-1
TGTGCCAGCAGCCCCCCGACAGGGACGAAGGACACAGATACGCAGTATTTT,CASSPPTGTKDTDTQYF,few,TRBJ2-3,TRBD1,17,TRBV11-2
TGCGCCAGCAGCCAAGCCCTCTCGACTAGCGTCTACGAGCAGTACTTC,CASSQALSTSVYEQYF,NA,TRBJ2-7,TRBD2,16,TRBV4-1
TGTGCCAGCAGCGAGGGACAGGGATTTGCAAGAGTGAACACTGAAGCTTTCTTT,CASSEGQGFARVNTEAFF,NA,TRBJ1-1,TRBD1,18,TRBV2
TGTGCCAGCAGCCTGGGGCTAGCGGGATTGGCCGGGGAGACCCAGTACTTC,CASSLGLAGLAGETQYF,NA,TRBJ2-5,TRBD2,17,TRBV7-2
TGTGCCAGCAGCAAAACGTCCGGGACTAGGGCAGATACGCAGTATTTT,CASSKTSGTRADTQYF,NA,TRBJ2-3,TRBD2,16,TRBV28
TGCAGCGTCGTAACAGGGGAACTAAACTACGAGCAGTACTTC,CSVVTGELNYEQYF,NA,TRBJ2-7,TRBD1,14,TRBV29-1
TGTGCCAGCAGCTTAGTAGGCAGTTACGAGCAGTACTTC,CASSLVGSYEQYF,NA,TRBJ2-7,NA,13,TRBV11-2
TGCAGCGTGGGGGACAGGGTCTACTCACCCCTCCACTTT,CSVGDRVYSPLHF,NA,TRBJ1-6,TRBD1,13,TRBV29-1
TGCGCCAGCAGCTTTTCAGCCTCCTACGAGCAGTACTTC,CASSFSASYEQYF,NA,TRBJ2-7,NA,13,TRBV5-1
TGTGCCAGCTCACCACCGACCTACGAGCAGTACTTC,CASSPPTYEQYF,NA,TRBJ2-7,NA,12,TRBV18
TGTGCCACAAGCCGGAGTGAGGATCCCTACGAGCAGTACTTC,CATSRSEDPYEQYF,NA,TRBJ2-7,NA,14,TRBV10-3
TGTGCCAGCATGGGCACGAATGAAAAACTGTTTTTT,CASMGTNEKLFF,NA,TRBJ1-4,NA,12,TRBV25-1
TGCGCCAGCAGCTTGGGGCGGGGTACTGAAGCTTTCTTT,CASSLGRGTEAFF,NA,TRBJ1-1,NA,13,TRBV5-1
TGTGCCAGTAGGGCAGGGGGCAGACCTGAAGCTTTCTTT,CASRAGGRPEAFF,NA,TRBJ1-1,TRBD1,13,TRBV19
TGTGCCAGCAGCCTCCGAGGGGGAAATGAAAAACTGTTTTTT,CASSLRGGNEKLFF,NA,TRBJ1-4,NA,14,TRBV5-4
TGTGCCAGCAGCTCCCCCCGGGTGGAGAGCTCCTACGAGCAGTACTTC,CASSSPRVESSYEQYF,NA,TRBJ2-7,NA,16,TRBV5-4
TGTGCCAGCAGCGTAGATGAGGGGGCGATGGACATTCAGTACTTC,CASSVDEGAMDIQYF,NA,TRBJ2-4,TRBD1,15,TRBV9
TGTGCCAGTATCGGCAGGGGGCGATCCAATGAGCAGTTCTTC,CASIGRGRSNEQFF,NA,TRBJ2-1,TRBD1,14,TRBV19
TGTGCCAGCAGCGCGGGGACTAGCGGGACACGGGGGGATACGCAGTATTTT,CASSAGTSGTRGDTQYF,once,TRBJ2-3,TRBD2,17,TRBV9
TGTGCCAGCAGCTTAACGGGACTAGTTTACGAGCAGTACTTC,CASSLTGLVYEQYF,NA,TRBJ2-7,TRBD2,14,TRBV7-2
TGTGCCAGCAGTTTATTAGCGGGAGGGCTCACCGGGGAGCTGTTTTTT,CASSLLAGGLTGELFF,once,TRBJ2-2,TRBD2,16,TRBV28
TGCAGCGTGGAACAGGGAGGCCTTGAAGCTTTCTTT,CSVEQGGLEAFF,NA,TRBJ1-1,NA,12,TRBV29-1
TGTGCCAGCAGCCCACTCGGTGCCCAGGGCTACGAGCAGTACTTC,CASSPLGAQGYEQYF,medium-sized,TRBJ2-7,NA,15,TRBV7-2
TGTGCCAGCAACCGGGGACAACTCTCTGGGGCCAACGTCCTGACTTTC,CASNRGQLSGANVLTF,NA,TRBJ2-6,NA,16,TRBV7-8
TGTGCCAGTAGTATCGGGGGCAAAGGTGAAGCTTTCTTT,CASSIGGKGEAFF,NA,TRBJ1-1,NA,13,TRBV19
TGCAGCGTTGAAGATAGGGGACAGGGAGGTGGCTACACCTTC,CSVEDRGQGGGYTF,few,TRBJ1-2,TRBD1,14,TRBV29-1
TGTGCCAGCAGCTTTGGACTAGCGGGGAACAATGAGCAGTTCTTC,CASSFGLAGNNEQFF,NA,TRBJ2-1,TRBD2,15,TRBV11-2
TGTGCCAGCAGTGGAACGAGGGACGGGTGGAATCAGCCCCAGCATTTT,CASSGTRDGWNQPQHF,few,TRBJ1-5,NA,16,TRBV28
TGTGCCAGCAGCTTAGACAGGGACAGGACCACAGCTTTCTTT,CASSLDRDRTTAFF,NA,TRBJ1-1,TRBD1,14,TRBV7-3
TGTGCCAGCAGCCCACACCCCGGGACTAGCGGGAGATTAGGCGAGCAGTACTTC,CASSPHPGTSGRLGEQYF,few,TRBJ2-7,TRBD2,18,TRBV28
TGTGCCAGCACCTCTCAGGACAGGGGCGGTGCCATATATTTT,CASTSQDRGGAIYF,NA,TRBJ1-3,TRBD1,14,TRBV7-6
TGTGCCAGCAGTTTATCGGGGGGGCGCCACAATGAGCAGTTCTTC,CASSLSGGRHNEQFF,few,TRBJ2-1,TRBD2,15,TRBV28
TGCGCCAGCAGCCGGACAGCCCAAGAGACCCAGTACTTC,CASSRTAQETQYF,NA,TRBJ2-5,NA,13,TRBV5-1
TGTGCCAGCAGTTTTAGCGGGGGGATCCAAGAGACCCAGTACTTC,CASSFSGGIQETQYF,NA,TRBJ2-5,TRBD2,15,TRBV28
TGTGCCAGCAGCTTGGGGTCTGCCTACAATGAGCAGTTCTTC,CASSLGSAYNEQFF,NA,TRBJ2-1,NA,14,TRBV5-6
TGTGCCAGCAGTTGGGACCCCGGCGGGTACGAGCAGTACTTC,CASSWDPGGYEQYF,NA,TRBJ2-7,NA,14,TRBV27
TGTGCCAGCAGAAGGGGCGGCGGAACCTCCTACGAGCAGTACTTC,CASRRGGGTSYEQYF,NA,TRBJ2-7,NA,15,TRBV5-6
TGTGCCAGCAGCCAAGAACGAGGGGGCGGTGAAAAACTGTTTTTT,CASSQERGGGEKLFF,NA,TRBJ1-4,TRBD1,15,TRBV4-2
TGTGCCAGCAGTGGGGGTTCGGGCAGGTCCTACACAGATACGCAGTATTTT,CASSGGSGRSYTDTQYF,few,TRBJ2-3,NA,17,TRBV25-1
TGTGCCAGCAACGATGGGGCCGGGAGTACCTACGAGCAGTACTTC,CASNDGAGSTYEQYF,NA,TRBJ2-7,NA,15,TRBV5-8